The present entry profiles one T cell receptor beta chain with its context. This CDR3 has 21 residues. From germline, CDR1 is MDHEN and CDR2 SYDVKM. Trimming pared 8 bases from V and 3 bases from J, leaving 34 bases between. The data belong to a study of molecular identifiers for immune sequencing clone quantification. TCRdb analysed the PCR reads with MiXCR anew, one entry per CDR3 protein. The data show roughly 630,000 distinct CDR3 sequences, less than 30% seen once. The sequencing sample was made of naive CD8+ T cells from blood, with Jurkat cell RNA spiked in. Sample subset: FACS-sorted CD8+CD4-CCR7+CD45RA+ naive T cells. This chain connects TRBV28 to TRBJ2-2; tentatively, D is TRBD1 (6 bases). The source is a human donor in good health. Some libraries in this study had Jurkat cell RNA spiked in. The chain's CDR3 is CASRIDSFRAETNRDTGELFF. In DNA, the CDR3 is TGTGCCAGCCGAATAGACAGTTTTCGGGCGGAAACAAACAGGGACACCGGGGAGCTGTTTTTT.